Described below is a single TCR beta chain sequence and its context. This specimen comes from a study of cytomegalovirus exposure and HLA in healthy donors. Researchers ran the PCR with 60 Vbeta and 13 Jbeta primers. Using immunoSEQ multiplex PCR, the repertoire was profiled, and TCRdb retains in-frame clones only, with some absent. The sample lists 120,000 to 150,000 clones, 55% to 80% occurring once. Germline loops: CDR1 SNHLY, CDR2 FYNNEI. The V end lost 7 bases, the J end lost 2 bases, and 15 bases lay between the germline ends. The CDR3 consists of 15 residues. Healthy bone marrow donors made up the donors.

Specimen: PBMCs. The gene calls are TRBV2 and TRBJ2-1, with D possibly being TRBD2 (7 bases). The origin of this receptor is a woman in her thirties or forties in good health and CMV-seronegative. CDR3 protein: CASMGGRGPYNEQFF. The DNA of the CDR3 is TGTGCCAGCATGGGGGGGCGGGGGCCCTACAATGAGCAGTTCTTC.